The rows below give T cell receptor beta chains drawn from one sample of a study of blood T cell repertoires in COVID-19. The assay was immunoSEQ multiplex PCR, and TCRdb's table has in-frame clones only and misses some. Of over 50,000 clones in the sample, roughly 84% were seen once. Sequencing input: peripheral blood. These receptors all stem from a man between 65 and 85 years old with active COVID-19. Both conserved end residues are part of each CDR3. The order of the fields is D gene, V gene, clone size, J gene, CDR3 length, CDR3 protein, CDR3 DNA. The D gene is left open where the match is weak. Size tells how often a clone was seen (once, few, many) or the class of an expanded clone, and some rows leave it out.

TRBD1	TRBV11-2	-	TRBJ1-2	19	CASSLDPADRDKFYYGYTF	TGTGCCAGCAGCTTAGATCCCGCAGACAGGGACAAGTTCTACTATGGCTACACCTTC
TRBD1	TRBV12-3/TRBV12-4	-	TRBJ1-3	13	CAGHQGAGNTIYF	TGTGCCGGACACCAGGGGGCTGGAAACACCATATATTTT
TRBD1	TRBV6-5	-	TRBJ1-2	15	CASRGQGRVGYGYTF	TGTGCCAGCAGGGGACAGGGGCGGGTGGGATATGGCTACACCTTC
TRBD1	TRBV7-2	-	TRBJ1-2	14	CASSLASTGWGYTF	TGTGCCAGCAGCTTAGCCTCGACAGGGTGGGGCTACACCTTC
-	TRBV27	once	TRBJ1-5	14	CASSLYGGNQPQHF	TGTGCCAGCAGTTTATACGGGGGCAATCAGCCCCAGCATTTT
-	TRBV6-4	-	TRBJ2-3	15	CASSEGGTSTDTQYF	TGTGCCAGCAGCGAGGGGGGGACCAGCACAGATACGCAGTATTTT
TRBD1	TRBV18	-	TRBJ1-1	14	CASSPGTDYTEAFF	TGTGCCAGCTCACCAGGGACAGACTACACTGAAGCTTTCTTT
TRBD1	TRBV2	-	TRBJ2-3	14	CASSDGQGFDTQYF	TGTGCCAGCAGTGATGGACAGGGGTTCGATACGCAGTATTTT
-	TRBV6-5	once	TRBJ2-5	11	CASSTRGIWYF	TGTGCCAGCAGCACACGGGGTATTTGGTACTTC
TRBD1	TRBV19	-	TRBJ1-3	15	CASSIRGNSGNTIYF	TGTGCCAGTAGTATCAGGGGGAACTCTGGAAACACCATATATTTT
TRBD1	TRBV2	few	TRBJ2-7	15	CASRLTGGVFTEQYF	TGTGCCAGCAGGCTGACAGGGGGCGTTTTCACCGAGCAGTACTTC
-	TRBV5-1	-	TRBJ1-6	17	CASSLTGLSSYNSPLHF	TGCGCCAGCAGCTTGACAGGGTTGAGCTCCTATAATTCACCCCTCCACTTT
TRBD1	TRBV3-1/TRBV3-2	-	TRBJ1-2	19	CASSQGFRQAGGLTYGYTF	TGTGCCAGCAGCCAAGGATTCCGACAGGCAGGGGGCCTAACCTATGGCTACACCTTC
-	TRBV7-2	-	TRBJ1-1	11	CASSFDTEAFF	TGTGCCAGCAGCTTCGACACCGAAGCTTTCTTT
-	TRBV7-9	-	TRBJ2-1	13	CASSGQYSGEQFF	TGTGCCAGCAGCGGGCAGTATAGCGGTGAGCAGTTCTTC
-	TRBV24-1	-	TRBJ2-3	12	CATSDRADTQYF	TGTGCCACCAGTGATCGCGCAGATACGCAGTATTTT
-	TRBV19	-	TRBJ1-2	18	CASIPTIDPTGVRHGYTF	TGTGCCAGTATCCCAACCATCGACCCGACGGGGGTGAGGCATGGCTACACCTTC
-	TRBV11-3	-	TRBJ1-4	18	CASSPGGVIGAFNEKLFF	TGTGCCAGCAGTCCCGGAGGGGTTATTGGTGCGTTTAATGAAAAACTGTTTTTT
TRBD1	TRBV7-2	-	TRBJ2-1	15	CASSPRTGGSREQFF	TGTGCCAGCAGCCCCCGGACAGGGGGCTCCCGGGAGCAGTTCTTC
-	TRBV29-1	-	TRBJ1-2	12	CSVEAGPRGYTF	TGCAGCGTTGAGGCAGGGCCGCGTGGCTACACCTTC
TRBD1	TRBV4-3	-	TRBJ1-1	14	CASSSGQGHTEAFF	TGCGCCAGCAGCTCCGGACAGGGTCACACTGAAGCTTTCTTT
-	TRBV6-6	-	TRBJ1-2	16	CASSYAGGGMAYGYTF	TGTGCCAGCAGTTACGCGGGGGGCGGGATGGCCTATGGCTACACCTTC
-	TRBV7-2	-	TRBJ2-1	15	CASSLGTPSYNEQFF	TGTGCCAGCAGCCTCGGGACTCCTTCCTACAATGAGCAGTTCTTC
TRBD2	TRBV4-3	-	TRBJ2-1	15	CASSSSGGKMGGQFF	TGCGCCAGCAGCTCTAGCGGGGGGAAGATGGGAGGGCAGTTCTTC
-	TRBV9	-	TRBJ2-3	15	CASSRGAPSTDTQYF	TGTGCCAGCAGCCGGGGGGCTCCTAGCACAGATACGCAGTATTTT